Listed below are T cell receptor beta chains from one sample, sequenced in a study of shared clonotypes between healthy human individuals. TCRdb's copy holds only in-frame clones and misses some; the assay was immunoSEQ multiplex PCR. The sample shows around 650,000 clones, about 96% of them seen only once. The sample consisted of naive CD8+ T cells sorted from blood. The receptors come from a woman younger than 45 in good health. Each CDR3 is given with its conserved first and last residue. The D gene is left open where the match is weak. Clone size is stated in some rows and not others, as once, few, many or a class when expanded.

TGTGCCATCAGTGGGGCCGAGGTCATGGGCCACGAGCAGTACTTC,CAISGAEVMGHEQYF,15,NA,TRBV10-3,NA,TRBJ2-7
TGTGCCAGCAGGGACCGACAGTTTCTAAACGAAAAACTGTTTTTT,CASRDRQFLNEKLFF,15,NA,TRBV6-1,NA,TRBJ1-4
TGTGCCAGTAGTGACGTGAACCAAGAGACCCAGTACTTC,CASSDVNQETQYF,13,NA,TRBV19,NA,TRBJ2-5
TGTGCCAGCAGCCCTACTCCCCCGGGACAGATCCAAGAGACCCAGTACTTC,CASSPTPPGQIQETQYF,17,NA,TRBV7-6,TRBD1,TRBJ2-5
TGTGCCAGCAGCGATAGCCTGGGGCAAGAGACCCAGTACTTC,CASSDSLGQETQYF,14,NA,TRBV7-9,NA,TRBJ2-5
TGTGCCAGCAGTTCCACAGGGAAAAACTATGGCTACACCTTC,CASSSTGKNYGYTF,14,NA,TRBV28,NA,TRBJ1-2
TGTGCCAGCAGCTTCCCTAGGAGGGCTACCTACAATGAGCAGTTCTTC,CASSFPRRATYNEQFF,16,NA,TRBV7-9,NA,TRBJ2-1
TGTGCCAGTCTCGTTGGTGAGCAGTTCTTC,CASLVGEQFF,10,NA,TRBV2,NA,TRBJ2-1
TGTGCCAGCAGCTTCGACAGTTTTGAAGCTTTCTTT,CASSFDSFEAFF,12,NA,TRBV5-8,NA,TRBJ1-1
TGTGCCAGCAGGGGAAATAGCGGGCCGGACACGTTACAAGAGACCCAGTACTTC,CASRGNSGPDTLQETQYF,18,NA,TRBV6-8,TRBD2,TRBJ2-5
TGTGCCAGCAGTCCCGGGACTAGCGAAACAGATACGCAGTATTTT,CASSPGTSETDTQYF,15,NA,TRBV27,TRBD2,TRBJ2-3
TGTGCCAGCAGCTTTGGGGGGCCTTTTCAAGAGACCCAGTACTTC,CASSFGGPFQETQYF,15,NA,TRBV13,NA,TRBJ2-5
TGTGCCAGCAGTTTCCGGGACTGGCCCTACGAGCAGTACTTC,CASSFRDWPYEQYF,14,once,TRBV28,NA,TRBJ2-7
TGTGCCACCTTATCGAATCCGCCGAACACTGAAGCTTTCTTT,CATLSNPPNTEAFF,14,NA,TRBV27,NA,TRBJ1-1
TGTGCCAGCAGAGACAGGGTTCGGACCTATGGCTACACCTTC,CASRDRVRTYGYTF,14,NA,TRBV28,TRBD1,TRBJ1-2
TGCAGCGTCAGGGGCCCCGGGGACAGGAGCTACGAGCAGTACTTC,CSVRGPGDRSYEQYF,15,NA,TRBV29-1,TRBD1,TRBJ2-7
TGCAGCGCCCCGGCTACTCAAGAGACCCAGTACTTC,CSAPATQETQYF,12,NA,TRBV29-1,NA,TRBJ2-5
TGTGCCAGCAGCTCACCTAGCCGGGACAGGGGCTCCTACGAGCAGTACTTC,CASSSPSRDRGSYEQYF,17,NA,TRBV11-2,TRBD1,TRBJ2-7
TGTGCCAGCAGTTTTTTTGCTAGCGGGAACACCGGGGAGCTGTTTTTT,CASSFFASGNTGELFF,16,once,TRBV28,TRBD2,TRBJ2-2
TGTGCCAGCAGTTACATCAATCAGCCCCAGCATTTT,CASSYINQPQHF,12,NA,TRBV6-5,NA,TRBJ1-5
TGTGCCAGCAGCTTAGACGTGTATCGGGGCATGGCGACTAATGAAAAACTGTTTTTT,CASSLDVYRGMATNEKLFF,19,NA,TRBV7-6,NA,TRBJ1-4
TGTGCCAGCAGTTTCAGGGTTCCGGGTCTGGCCACTGAAGCTTTCTTT,CASSFRVPGLATEAFF,16,once,TRBV28,NA,TRBJ1-1
TGTGCCAGCAGCCCATGGGGTAGCTACGAGCAGTACTTC,CASSPWGSYEQYF,13,NA,TRBV11-2,NA,TRBJ2-7